These 2 T cell receptor beta chains came from one sample sequenced in a study of cytomegalovirus exposure and HLA in healthy donors. Primers: 60 Vbeta forward and 13 Jbeta reverse. Libraries were prepared by immunoSEQ multiplex PCR; TCRdb keeps only in-frame clonotypes and omits some of them. The sample has approximately 100,000 clones; around 79% are singletons. Material for sequencing was PBMCs. These receptor sequences come from a woman in her 40s in good health and CMV-seronegative.

The chain employs TRBV28 and TRBJ1-3; 7 bases are a match to TRBD1. The germline V gene encodes CDR1 MDHEN and CDR2 SYDVKM. The V segment lost 3 bases and the J segment 4 bases; nucleotides outside the gene matches: 3. This CDR3 is 14 amino acids long. In nucleotides, the CDR3 is TGTGCCAGCAGTTTTACAGGGGAAGGAAACACCATATATTTT. It codes for CASSFTGEGNTIYF. Filled out from reference TRBV28 and TRBJ1-3, the complete variable domain reads DVKVTQSSRYLVKRTGEKVFLECVQDMDHENMFWYRQDPGLGLRLIYFSYDVKMKEKGDIPEGYSVSREKKERFSLILESASTNQTSMYLCASSFTGEGNTIYFGEGSWLTVV.

The chain links TRBV5-1 to TRBJ1-3; 7 nucleotides line up with TRBD1. This CDR3 is 14 amino acids long. V shed 3 bases, J shed 11 bases, and the junction held 11 bases outside the gene matches. The V gene's germline CDR1 is SGHRS and CDR2 YFSETQ. Here the CDR3 reads CASSWGQRLDAIYF. CDR3 DNA sequence: TGCGCCAGCAGCTGGGGACAGAGACTAGACGCCATATATTTT.